This T cell receptor beta chain originates from a study of blood T cell repertoires in COVID-19. The germline gives CDR1 LNHNV, CDR2 YYDKDF (reference sequence). This CDR3 spans 15 amino acids. Trimming removed 2 bases at V and 5 bases at J, with 12 bases between. Only in-frame clones appear in the TCRdb table, and some are missing; sequencing was by immunoSEQ multiplex PCR. The table has 160,000 or so clones, 80% to 90% seen once. The sample taken for sequencing was peripheral blood. The chain employs TRBV15 and TRBJ2-2; tentatively, D is TRBD1 (6 bases). The clonotype was recovered from a woman aged 70-85 years with acute or convalescent COVID-19. The CDR3 loop reads CATSRQQGGTGELFF. The CDR3 DNA reads TGTGCCACCAGCAGACAACAGGGTGGGACCGGGGAGCTGTTTTTT.